This paragraph covers one TCR beta chain sequence. Its antigen remains unknown. This record comes from a study of glioma-infiltrating T cells. For the study at large: Glioblastomas were WHO grade IV, sampled at first diagnosis; low-grade were grade II. Blood libraries targeted 4.5- to 10-fold coverage of about a million T cells.

Overall study results and limits: Above-expected tissue-blood divergence occurred in all gliomas, most in low-grade ones. Signature shared blood CDR3 motifs were enriched in low-divergence and depleted in high-divergence patients.

This CDR3 has 14 residues. Trimming stripped 9 bases from V and 0 bases from J, with 15 bases between. Germline CDR1 and CDR2: SEHNR and FQNEAQ (reference sequence). TCR alpha and beta CDR3 regions were amplified from RNA using iRepertoire nested multiplex PCR. MiXCR was run by TCRdb on the multiplex PCR reads, yielding one entry per CDR3 protein. The sample records approximately 400,000 distinct CDR3 sequences, roughly 41% being singletons. The sequence derives from a human donor with low-grade glioma or glioblastoma, undergoing nonglioma brain surgery, or in good health (not recorded which). This chain joins TRBV7-9 and TRBJ2-7; D may correspond to TRBD1 or TRBD2 (5 bases each). The sample was glioma tissue, nonneoplastic brain tissue, or PBMCs (not recorded which). The CDR3 here is CARGRDSSSYEQYF. The CDR3 nucleotides are TGTGCCAGGGGGAGAGACAGCTCCTCCTACGAGCAGTACTTC.